Listed below are T cell receptor beta chains from one sample, sequenced in a study of monozygotic twins with inflammatory bowel disease. TCRdb reprocessed the 5' RACE reads and stores each CDR3 protein as one record, lacking DNA. Listed are approximately 300,000 distinct CDR3 sequences; approximately 5.4% falls within the top ten. What was sequenced was blood. The receptors come from a human donor with ulcerative colitis or Crohn's disease, or a healthy co-twin of an affected twin (not recorded which). Each CDR3 is given with its conserved first and last residue. Each record gives: V gene, J gene, CDR3 protein.

TRBV6-1	TRBJ2-7	CAISAGYEQYF
TRBV5-6	TRBJ2-3	CASSAIAGASTDTQYF
TRBV13	TRBJ2-7	CASSLNGVPYEQYF
TRBV5-1	TRBJ1-2	CASSILPAINYGYTF
TRBV20-1	TRBJ1-4	CSARDLNTNEKLFF
TRBV12-3/TRBV12-4	TRBJ1-2	CASSIGTRLNNYGYTF
TRBV20-1	TRBJ1-5	CSAGGATGGNGQPQHF
TRBV5-1	TRBJ2-3	CASSLGQGVGTDTQYF
TRBV4-3	TRBJ1-1	CASSQDYWGVAEAFF
TRBV24-1	TRBJ2-2	CATSDPGGGFTGELFF
TRBV10-3	TRBJ2-5	CAISVGKDSTQETQYF
TRBV5-1	TRBJ2-4	CASRSGAGSVDIQYF
TRBV12-3/TRBV12-4	TRBJ2-1	CASSRLGSYNEQFF
TRBV12-3/TRBV12-4	TRBJ2-2	CASRVAGGPGTGELFF
TRBV3-1	TRBJ1-1	CASSQGIGWSTEAFF
TRBV24-1	TRBJ1-5	CATSDSRISSNQPQHF
TRBV7-2	TRBJ2-7	CASSPGTRNYEQYF